Sequencing of this T cell receptor (beta chain) was carried out in a study of CD8+CD57+ T cells in acquired aplastic anemia. Study-wide points: There were twenty-nine CD8+ CDR3 sequences that occurred in both patients and controls. Between the patient and control groups, CD8+ Simpson's diversity did not differ significantly.

Genomic DNA provided the template from which TCR beta VDJ and CDR3 profiles were obtained. Each CDR3 protein is one row after TCRdb ran MiXCR on the reads. The data show approximately 81,000 distinct CDR3 sequences, more than 40% seen once. Comment on this clonotype: The antigen is undetermined. The junction departs from germline at one end; a sequencing error may be responsible.

Germline CDR1 and CDR2: SGDLS and YYNGEE. The CDR3 covers 14 residues. The J gene is TRBJ1-5, the V gene TRBV9; D remains ambiguous. The clonotype originates from a human donor in good health, serving as a control. The sequencing sample was made of sorted CD4+, CD8+, or CD8+CD57+ T cells (not recorded which) from PBMCs. CDR3 nucleotide sequence: TGTGCCAGCAGCTCCACGACTAGCAATCAGCCCCAGCGTTTT. Encoded protein: CASSSTTSNQPQRF.